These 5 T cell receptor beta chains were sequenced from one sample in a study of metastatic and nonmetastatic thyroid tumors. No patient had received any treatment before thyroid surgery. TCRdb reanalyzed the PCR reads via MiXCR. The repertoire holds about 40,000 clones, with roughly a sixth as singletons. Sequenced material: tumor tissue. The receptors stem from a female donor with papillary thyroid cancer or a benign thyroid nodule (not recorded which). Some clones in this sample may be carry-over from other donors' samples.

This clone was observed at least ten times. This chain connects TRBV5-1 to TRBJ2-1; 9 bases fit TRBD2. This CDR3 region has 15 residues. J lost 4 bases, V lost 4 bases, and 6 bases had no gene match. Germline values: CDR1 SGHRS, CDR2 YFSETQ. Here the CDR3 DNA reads TGCGCCAGCAGCCGAGGACTAGCGAATTACAATGAGCAGTTCTTC. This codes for CASSRGLANYNEQFF.

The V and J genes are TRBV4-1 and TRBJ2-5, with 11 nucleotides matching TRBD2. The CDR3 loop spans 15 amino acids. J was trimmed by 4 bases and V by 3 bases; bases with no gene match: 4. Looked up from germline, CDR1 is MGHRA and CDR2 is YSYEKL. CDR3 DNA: TGCGCCAGCAGCCATATAGCGGGAGGGCGAGAGACCCAGTACTTC. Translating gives CASSHIAGGRETQYF.

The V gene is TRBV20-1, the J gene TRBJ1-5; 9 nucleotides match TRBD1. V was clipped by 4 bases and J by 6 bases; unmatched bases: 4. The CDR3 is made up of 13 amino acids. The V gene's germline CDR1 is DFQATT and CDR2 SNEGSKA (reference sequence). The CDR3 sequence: CSAIQTGGQPQHF. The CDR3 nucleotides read TGCAGTGCTATCCAGACAGGGGGTCAGCCCCAGCATTTT.

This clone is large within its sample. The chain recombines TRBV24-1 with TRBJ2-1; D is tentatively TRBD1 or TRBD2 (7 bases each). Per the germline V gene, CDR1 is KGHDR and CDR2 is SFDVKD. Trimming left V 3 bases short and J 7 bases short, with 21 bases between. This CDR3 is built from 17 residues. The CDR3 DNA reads TGTGCCACCAGTGATCGGGGGGCGAGACAGGGCAAGAATGAGCAGTTCTTC. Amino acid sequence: CATSDRGARQGKNEQFF.

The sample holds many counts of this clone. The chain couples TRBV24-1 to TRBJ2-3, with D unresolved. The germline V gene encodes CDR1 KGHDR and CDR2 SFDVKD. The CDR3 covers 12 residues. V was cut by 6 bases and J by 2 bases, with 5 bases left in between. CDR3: CATSLNTDTQYF. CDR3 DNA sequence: TGTGCCACCAGTCTGAACACAGATACGCAGTATTTT.